This TCR beta chain came from a study of blood T cell repertoires in COVID-19. Study-level background: T cells, B-cell-depleted T cells, or PBMCs provided the cDNA or gDNA that served as material.

In the original processing: Amplifying reference gene primers gave estimates of nucleated cell counts. Assay used: immunoSEQ multiplex PCR; TCRdb lists only in-frame clones, some missing. V, J and clone size are those of that table, while D and trimming were read from the DNA. The sample records more than 90,000 clones, approximately 87% being singletons. Trimming took 4 bases from V and 2 from J, leaving 6 bases between them. The germline V gene encodes CDR1 MNHEY and CDR2 SVGAGI. The CDR3 totals 13 residues. This receptor was obtained from a woman aged 30 to 39 with acute or convalescent COVID-19. The chain joins TRBV6-5 to TRBJ1-3; maybe TRBD1 (5 bases). The sample consisted of peripheral blood. CDR3 in DNA: TGTGCCAGCAGTTCAGGGACTGGAAACACCATATATTTT. Encoded protein: CASSSGTGNTIYF.